The subject of this entry is one T cell receptor (beta chain). The antigen remains undetermined. TCRdb redid the calling of the PCR reads with MiXCR, one entry per CDR3 protein. The data contain about 24,000 distinct CDR3 sequences, 45% to 65% of them singletons. This sample was taken from a study of vaccination and CD4 T cells after COVID-19. Study-level background: Six males and four females, two Hispanic, made up the convalescents. Diagnosis preceded the drawing of post-COVID samples by a median about 98 days (range 35 to 161). Typically, post-vaccine samples were obtained a median about 79 days after dose two, within a range of 14 to 241.

Study-wide results and limits: The median SARS-CoV-2-reactive clonotype number increased from roughly 21 to 40, without statistical significance.

With V trimmed by 4 bases and J by 1 base, 6 bases remained unmatched. Germline lookup yields CDR1 SGHVS and CDR2 FQNEAQ. CDR3 length: 15 residues. The rearrangement uses TRBV7-8 and TRBJ2-5; the match to TRBD1 covers 7 bases. The origin of this receptor is a human donor who had recovered from COVID-19. The sample in question was CD4+ T cells from blood, obtained before SARS-CoV-2 vaccination. The CDR3, as DNA: TGTGCCAGCAGCTCCAGAAGGGGGCCCCAAGAGACCCAGTACTTC. This sequence encodes CASSSRRGPQETQYF.